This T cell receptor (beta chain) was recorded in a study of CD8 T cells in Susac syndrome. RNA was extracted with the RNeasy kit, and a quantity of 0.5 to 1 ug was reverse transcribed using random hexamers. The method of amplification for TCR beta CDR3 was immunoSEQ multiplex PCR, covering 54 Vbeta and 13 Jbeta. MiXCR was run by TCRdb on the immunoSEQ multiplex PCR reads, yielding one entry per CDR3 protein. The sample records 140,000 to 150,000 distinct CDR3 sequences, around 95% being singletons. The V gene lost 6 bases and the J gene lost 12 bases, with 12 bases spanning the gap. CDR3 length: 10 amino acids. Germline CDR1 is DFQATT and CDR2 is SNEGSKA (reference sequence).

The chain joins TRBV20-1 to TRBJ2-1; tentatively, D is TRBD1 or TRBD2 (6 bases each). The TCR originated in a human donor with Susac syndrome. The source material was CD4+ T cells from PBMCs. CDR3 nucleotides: TGCAGTGCCGGGGGCGGAGGGCAGTTCTTC. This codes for CSAGGGGQFF.